This TCR beta chain originates from a study of shared clonotypes between healthy human individuals. Study information: The cohort had two women and a few men, ages 18 to 49.

Overall study findings and caveats: Among a handful of donors, roughly 5% of naive CD4 clonotypes were found in common.

Note on this clone: Its specificity is unknown.

V shed 3 bases, J shed 4 bases, and the junction held 1 base outside the gene matches. CDR1 and CDR2 from the germline V gene are GTSNPN and SVGIG (reference sequence). The CDR3 extends over 13 amino acids. Original methodology: ImmunoSEQ output lacked quality scores and full-length reads, limiting matched filtering. Clones were read by immunoSEQ multiplex PCR, and TCRdb kept only the in-frame ones, dropping some. The V and J calls and the clone size are those of that table, but D and trimming were determined from the DNA. In the table there are over 850,000 clones, approximately 78% of which are singletons.

The receptor's source is a man aged 18 to 29 in good health. Some clones in this sample may be carry-over from other donors' samples. The sample taken for sequencing was memory CD4+ T cells from PBMCs. Described subset: CD45RA-negative fraction. The chain has TRBV30 and TRBJ2-2, with TRBD2 matching over 8 bases. CDR3 nucleotides: TGTGCCTGGAGGGGGACTAGCACCGGGGAGCTGTTTTTT. Amino acid sequence: CAWRGTSTGELFF.